One sample yielded the 22 T cell receptor beta chains listed below, sequenced in a study of cytomegalovirus exposure and HLA in healthy donors. A multiplex PCR was run with 60 Vbeta primers and 13 Jbeta primers. The assay was immunoSEQ multiplex PCR, and TCRdb's table has in-frame clones only and misses some. The data show 150,000 to 200,000 clones, about 75% seen once. Sample: PBMCs. The receptors were sampled from a middle-aged man in good health and CMV-seropositive.

The V and J genes are TRBV30 and TRBJ2-3, with unresolved D. The CDR3 loop spans 12 amino acids. Germline V CDR1 and CDR2: GTSNPN, SVGIG (reference sequence). Between the trimmed V and J ends, which lost 4 bases and 0 bases, there was a span of 5 bases. In DNA, the CDR3 is TGTGCCTGGACTTTGAGCACAGATACGCAGTATTTT. Encoded protein: CAWTLSTDTQYF.

This chain connects TRBV25-1 to TRBJ2-1, with 9 bases fitting TRBD2. Germline CDR1 reads MGHDK; CDR2 reads SYGVNS. J lost 1 base, V lost 6 bases, and 4 bases had no gene match. The CDR3 has 15 residues. Here the CDR3 DNA reads TGTGCCAGCAGAGTAGCGGGAGCGTCCTACAATGAGCAGTTCTTC. Amino acids: CASRVAGASYNEQFF.

The V call is TRBV6-1, the J call TRBJ2-1, with a weak D call TRBD1 (6 bases). Trimming removed 6 bases at V and 4 bases at J, with 16 bases between. CDR1 MNHNS and CDR2 SASEGT come from the germline V gene. CDR3 length: 15 amino acids. The CDR3 region has the DNA TGTGCCAGCAGGGCCGCCCAGGGGCTGTACAATGAGCAGTTCTTC. This codes for CASRAAQGLYNEQFF.

The gene calls are TRBV14 and TRBJ2-2; 9 bases agree with TRBD1. The CDR3 has 16 residues. Per germline, CDR1 SGHDN and CDR2 FVKESK. The junction had 8 bases not matched to a gene; V was cut back by 3 bases and J by 6 bases. CDR3 protein: CASSQLQGALPGELFF. CDR3 sequence (DNA): TGTGCCAGCAGCCAGTTACAGGGGGCACTCCCCGGGGAGCTGTTTTTT.

This rearrangement joins TRBV7-6 to TRBJ1-3; 7 bases match TRBD1. CDR1 and CDR2 (germline): SGHVS, FNYEAQ. The CDR3 is 15 amino acids. J was trimmed by 4 bases and V by 4 bases; bases with no gene match: 7. CDR3 bases: TGTGCCAGCAGCTCCACCCCGGGACAGGGAAACACCATATATTTT. The encoded protein is CASSSTPGQGNTIYF.

This chain uses TRBV5-1 with TRBJ2-7, with a possible D match to TRBD2 (6 bases). Germline V gene lookup returns CDR1 SGHRS and CDR2 YFSETQ. The CDR3 consists of 13 residues. V was pared by 5 bases and J by 2 bases, with 11 bases between. CDR3 residues: CASREAGPYEQYF. Here the CDR3 DNA reads TGCGCCAGCAGAGAGGCGGGACCCTACGAGCAGTACTTC.

The chain recombines TRBV7-3 with TRBJ1-1; TRBD1 aligns across 7 bases. The J segment lost 1 base and the V segment lost 5 bases, leaving 10 bases of the junction unmatched. Germline V gives CDR1 SGHTA, CDR2 FQGTGA. The CDR3 spans 16 residues. The CDR3 loop is CASSPGMRGPNTEAFF. The DNA of the CDR3 is TGTGCCAGCAGCCCAGGGATGAGGGGGCCGAACACTGAAGCTTTCTTT.

The chain combines TRBV27 with TRBJ2-2; 9 bases align to TRBD2. Trimming removed 5 bases from V and 2 bases from J; junction bases left unmatched: 6. This CDR3 contains 16 residues. CDR1 and CDR2 (germline): MNHEY, SMNVEV (reference sequence). Here the CDR3 DNA reads TGTGCCAGCAGTCCGATAGCGGGAGACAACACCGGGGAGCTGTTTTTT. Its translation is CASSPIAGDNTGELFF.

This clone came up a few times. The V call is TRBV5-1, the J call TRBJ2-7; TRBD2 matches 13 bases. The CDR3 length is 15 residues. Germline V CDR1 and CDR2: SGHRS, YFSETQ. The V segment lost 7 bases and the J segment 4 bases; nucleotides outside the gene matches: 8. The CDR3 here is CASSRTSGSIYEQYF. DNA of the CDR3: TGCGCCAGCTCCAGGACTAGCGGGAGTATATACGAGCAGTACTTC. Drawing the rest from reference TRBV5-1 and TRBJ2-7, the complete variable domain is KAGVTQTPRYLIKTRGQQVTLSCSPISGHRSVSWYQQTPGQGLQFLFEYFSETQRNKGNFPGRFSGRQFSNSRSEMNVSTLELGDSALYLCASSRTSGSIYEQYFGPGTRLTVT.

This clone was observed a few times. The V call is TRBV7-9, the J call TRBJ1-4; 12 nucleotides line up with TRBD1. Germline V gives CDR1 SEHNR, CDR2 FQNEAQ (reference sequence). This CDR3 spans 15 amino acids. V shed 4 bases and J 6 bases; nucleotides not matched to a gene: 3. CDR3: CASSSGTGGYEKLFF. The CDR3, as DNA: TGTGCCAGCAGCTCGGGGACAGGGGGCTATGAAAAACTGTTTTTT.

The genes are TRBV15 and TRBJ2-7; a weak D match, TRBD2 (6 bases). The CDR3 is 14 amino acids. CDR1 LNHNV and CDR2 YYDKDF come from the germline V gene (reference sequence). V was clipped by 5 bases and J by 5 bases, with 16 bases between them. This CDR3 reads CATSSYPGLHEQYF. The CDR3 region has the DNA TGTGCCACCAGCTCCTACCCGGGACTTCACGAGCAGTACTTC.

This clone has more than one count but fewer than ten. The junction shows a germline mismatch at one end, possibly a read error. The CDR3 region has the DNA TGTGCTAGTGGTTTGCAACCAGCTAGCTCCAACGAGCAGTACTTC. This codes for CASGLQPASSNEQYF. The chain couples TRBV12-5 to TRBJ2-5, with D perhaps TRBD2 (5 bases). The J call is in doubt because the DNA end fits TRBJ2-7 better. The germline V gene has CDR1 LGHNT and CDR2 FRNRAP. The CDR3 extends over 15 amino acids.

Notes on this clone: The limits of the CDR3 on the DNA are not certain, so only TCRdb's listed CDR3 is given. This chain uses TRBV2 with TRBJ2-1; the DNA was not used to check the table's D call, TRBD1. In germline, CDR1 is SNHLY, CDR2 FYNNEI. The CDR3 is 22 residues long, ends included. The CDR3 is CATRAPSSSSGQGHGSPKSEFF.

This chain uses TRBV7-8 with TRBJ2-7; D is ambiguous. This CDR3 is built from 16 residues. Germline assignment: CDR1 SGHVS and CDR2 FQNEAQ. Trimming cost V 5 bases and J 2 bases, with 19 bases left between them. CDR3 amino acids: CASSTRLGTGAYEQYF. As DNA, the CDR3 is TGTGCCAGCAGCACTCGCCTAGGAACGGGTGCCTACGAGCAGTACTTC.

The chain has TRBV19 and TRBJ1-2, with D perhaps matching TRBD1 (5 bases). The CDR3 loop spans 11 amino acids. Per the germline V gene, CDR1 is LNHDA and CDR2 is SQIVND (reference sequence). Trimming left V 5 bases short and J 6 bases short, with 7 bases between. The CDR3 nucleotides read TGTGCCAGTAGTTCAGGGAATGGCTACACCTTC. This encodes CASSSGNGYTF.

The chain employs TRBV28 and TRBJ2-1; a weak D match, TRBD2 (6 bases). This CDR3 is 17 amino acids long. Per the germline V gene, CDR1 is MDHEN and CDR2 is SYDVKM. Trimming shortened V by 4 bases and J by 3 bases, and 19 bases separated the two germline ends. The CDR3 is CASSSPLTGANYNEQFF. In nucleotides, the CDR3 is TGTGCCAGCAGTTCCCCCCTTACGGGAGCGAACTACAATGAGCAGTTCTTC.

V usage is TRBV5-1 and J usage is TRBJ2-1; D is undetermined. Trimming removed 4 bases at V and 5 bases at J, with 19 bases between. CDR3 length: 16 amino acids. In germline, CDR1 is SGHRS, CDR2 YFSETQ. The CDR3 DNA is TGCGCCAGCAGCCCCCCCGGAGTAGTCGAAGACAATGAGCAGTTCTTC. This encodes CASSPPGVVEDNEQFF.

V gene TRBV5-1 combines with J gene TRBJ2-3; 12 nucleotides line up with TRBD2. The CDR3 sequence is 16 residues long. The germline V gene encodes CDR1 SGHRS and CDR2 YFSETQ. Trimming took 5 bases from V and 6 from J; bases not matched to a gene: 10. The CDR3 protein is CASRKRLAGVSDTQYF. The CDR3 region has the DNA TGCGCCAGCAGAAAAAGACTAGCGGGAGTATCCGATACGCAGTATTTT.

As DNA, the CDR3 is TGCAGCGCGAGGACAGGGCTTGACACCTTC. The encoded protein is CSARTGLDTF. The chain uses TRBV29-1 and TRBJ1-2, with TRBD1 matching over 8 bases. Germline V gene data show CDR1 as SQVTM and CDR2 as ANQGSEA. The CDR3 loop spans 10 amino acids. V lost 7 bases, J lost 12 bases, and 7 bases stayed unmatched.

The rearrangement joins TRBV27 to TRBJ2-5; 13 nucleotides agree with TRBD2. The CDR3 extends over 15 amino acids. Germline V gene lookup returns CDR1 MNHEY and CDR2 SMNVEV (reference sequence). V was clipped by 6 bases and J by 2 bases; unmatched bases: 3. The CDR3 protein is CASSQLAGGQETQYF. The CDR3 nucleotides are TGTGCCAGCAGCCAACTAGCGGGAGGGCAAGAGACCCAGTACTTC.

This chain joins TRBV5-1 and TRBJ2-6; D is unresolved. V was trimmed by 2 bases and J by 1 base, leaving 7 bases between them. The germline V gene encodes CDR1 SGHRS and CDR2 YFSETQ. The CDR3 is 15 amino acids. For the CDR3, the DNA is TGCGCCAGCAGCTTATTCCTTTCTGGGGCCAACGTCCTGACTTTC. Protein product: CASSLFLSGANVLTF. Variable domain in full (rest from reference TRBV5-1 and TRBJ2-6): KAGVTQTPRYLIKTRGQQVTLSCSPISGHRSVSWYQQTPGQGLQFLFEYFSETQRNKGNFPGRFSGRQFSNSRSEMNVSTLELGDSALYLCASSLFLSGANVLTFGAGSRLTVL.

The CDR3 loop is CASSSELTGQETQYF. In DNA form, the CDR3 reads TGCGCCAGCAGCTCGGAGTTGACAGGCCAAGAGACCCAGTACTTC. The gene calls are TRBV5-1 and TRBJ2-5; a weak D match, TRBD1 (6 bases). Germline V lookup: CDR1 SGHRS, CDR2 YFSETQ. V was trimmed by 3 bases and J by 1 base, leaving 13 bases between them. This CDR3 has 15 residues.